This T cell receptor beta chain was captured by sequencing in a study of T cell responses to AZD1222 COVID-19 vaccine. Using immunoSEQ multiplex PCR, the repertoire was profiled, and TCRdb retains in-frame clones only, with some absent. The sample records approximately 150,000 clones, 94% being singletons. Study results and caveats: Repertoire samples came only from after the peak T cell response. Only a handful of AZD1222 recipients, about six in all, had baseline seropositivity.

On this clone itself: Its antigen is currently unknown.

Trimming removed 5 bases from V and 0 bases from J, with 13 bases in between. CDR1 SGHTA and CDR2 FQGNSA come from the germline V gene. The CDR3 is made up of 15 amino acids. V and J are TRBV7-2 and TRBJ1-2, with D possibly matching TRBD1 (6 bases). The specimen was peripheral blood, collected on day 0 of AZD1222 vaccination. This clonotype originated in an adult in good health. The CDR3 is CASSHLTGANYGYTF. DNA for the CDR3: TGTGCCAGCAGCCACTTGACAGGAGCTAACTATGGCTACACCTTC.